Described below is a single TCR beta chain sequence and its context. The J segment lost 6 bases and the V segment lost 4 bases, leaving 6 bases of the junction unmatched. Germline V gives CDR1 SGHRS, CDR2 YFSETQ. The CDR3 is 17 amino acids. Mismatch repair deficiency was confirmed in all patients, by PCR or immunohistochemistry. Produced via immunoSEQ multiplex PCR; TCRdb's table is partial and in-frame only. The data hold 76,000 or so clones, with roughly 80% observed a single time. The data belong to a study of PD-1 blockade in mismatch repair-deficient tumors. Sequencing was performed on peripheral blood, taken 44 weeks after starting pembrolizumab. This receptor was taken from an adult with mismatch repair-deficient cancer. The V call is TRBV5-1, the J call TRBJ2-2; 16 bases align to TRBD2. This chain's CDR3 is CASSPGTSGRAPGELFF. CDR3 sequence (DNA): TGCGCCAGCAGCCCAGGGACTAGCGGGAGGGCCCCCGGGGAGCTGTTTTTT.